This is a list of T cell receptor beta chains from one sample in a study of blood T cells in healthy people across ages. TCRdb ran MiXCR on the 5' RACE reads and lists one entry per CDR3 protein. The sample lists about 1.4 million distinct CDR3 sequences, approximately 63% occurring once. Sequencing was performed on blood. These receptors were collected from a man in his late teens or twenties in good health. Each CDR3 is given with its conserved first and last residue. A D gene is named only where the DNA matches it firmly. Part of the rows lack a size; the others show once, few, many or a class for expanded clones.

TRBV20-1	NA	NA	TRBJ2-3	TGCAGTGCTAACGTCAGGGTGGGCCCAGATACGCAGTATTTT	CSANVRVGPDTQYF
TRBV28	TRBD1	NA	TRBJ1-5	TGTGCCAGCAGGCGTGACAGGGGCTATAGCAATCAGCCCCAGCATTTT	CASRRDRGYSNQPQHF
TRBV29-1	NA	few	TRBJ1-2	TGCAGCGTCCCTGATATTTACGGCTACACCTTC	CSVPDIYGYTF
TRBV27	TRBD2	NA	TRBJ2-3	TGTGCCAGCACCAAAGGACTAGCTTACGATACGCAGTATTTT	CASTKGLAYDTQYF
TRBV16	NA	once	TRBJ1-4	TGTGCCAGCAGCCAATTTGTATGGACAGCCGATGAAAAACTGTTTTTT	CASSQFVWTADEKLFF
TRBV29-1	TRBD2	few	TRBJ2-1	TGCAGCGGACTAGCGGGAGGGATCAATGAGCAGTTCTTC	CSGLAGGINEQFF
TRBV3-1	NA	NA	TRBJ2-3	TGTGCCAGCAGCCCCCCGGCAATTGGTCTTTCAGAGACGCAGTATTTT	CASSPPAIGLSETQYF
TRBV7-9	NA	few	TRBJ2-1	TGTGCCAGCAGAATATTAGGCAGGGAACAATACAATGAGCAGTTCTTC	CASRILGREQYNEQFF
TRBV27	NA	few	TRBJ2-7	TGTGCCAGCAGTACGACGGGAGTATCGCAGTCCTACGAGCAGTACTTC	CASSTTGVSQSYEQYF
TRBV20-1	NA	NA	TRBJ2-7	TGCAGTGTTACAGGGCTAAACGCCTACGAGCAGTACTTC	CSVTGLNAYEQYF
TRBV6-1	TRBD2	few	TRBJ2-5	TGTGCCAGCAGTGAAGCGGGAGGGACTCAAGAGACCCAGTACTTC	CASSEAGGTQETQYF
TRBV14	TRBD1	NA	TRBJ2-1	TGTGCCAGCAGCCAAGGGGACAGGGGGGCCGATGAGCAGTTCTTC	CASSQGDRGADEQFF
TRBV3-1	TRBD2	NA	TRBJ2-5	TGTGCCAGCAGCCAAGATAGGATAGCGGGGGACCAAGAGACCCAGTACTTC	CASSQDRIAGDQETQYF
TRBV3-1	NA	NA	TRBJ2-3	TGTGCCAGCAGCCAACGCACGGGGCGTTCAGATACGCAGTATTTT	CASSQRTGRSDTQYF
TRBV21-1	NA	NA	TRBJ1-2	TGTGCCAGCTGGAGGGAGCTCTATGGCTACACCTTC	CASWRELYGYTF
TRBV5-6	NA	few	TRBJ2-7	TGTGCCAGCGGAACGACTGAGACCTACGAGCAGTACTTC	CASGTTETYEQYF
TRBV28	NA	NA	TRBJ2-4	TGTGCCAGTCGGCTTACCCTCAAAAACATTCAGTACTTC	CASRLTLKNIQYF
TRBV29-1	TRBD2	few	TRBJ2-7	TGCAGCGTTGTACTAGCGGGTACCTACGAGCAGTACTTC	CSVVLAGTYEQYF
TRBV6-1	NA	NA	TRBJ2-7	TGTGCCAGCAGTGACAGTCGGGGTAAGGACGAGCAGTACTTC	CASSDSRGKDEQYF
TRBV20-1	TRBD1	once	TRBJ2-7	TGCAGTGCAACCGGGACAGGGGGCGACGAGCAGTACTTC	CSATGTGGDEQYF
TRBV4-1	NA	NA	TRBJ2-1	TGCGCCAGCAGCCAATACCCTCACAATGAGCAGTTCTTC	CASSQYPHNEQFF
TRBV29-1	NA	NA	TRBJ2-7	TGCAGCGTTAGGGCAGGGACGTACGAGCAGTACTTC	CSVRAGTYEQYF
TRBV12-3/TRBV12-4	NA	NA	TRBJ1-1	TGTGCCAGCAGGGCGACAGGTGGGTACACTGAAGCTTTCTTT	CASRATGGYTEAFF
TRBV20-1	TRBD1	NA	TRBJ1-4	TGCAGTGCCCTACAGGGGGCGGGAGCTAATGAAAAACTGTTTTTT	CSALQGAGANEKLFF
TRBV6-6	TRBD1	NA	TRBJ1-1	TGTGCCGGCCGCGGACAGGTTAACACTGAAGCTTTCTTT	CAGRGQVNTEAFF
TRBV29-1	NA	few	TRBJ2-1	TGCAGCGTTTATACAGGAATACCCTACAATGAGCAGTTCTTC	CSVYTGIPYNEQFF
TRBV5-1	NA	NA	TRBJ1-2	TGCGCCAGCAGCTTCGACTTGGCTAACTATGGCTACACCTTC	CASSFDLANYGYTF
TRBV4-1	NA	NA	TRBJ2-5	TGCGCCAGCAGCCAAGATCCGGCCCCTGCGACGGAGACCCAGTACTTC	CASSQDPAPATETQYF
TRBV6-1	NA	NA	TRBJ2-7	TGTGCCAGCAGTGAAGTCAGTAAGGGGTACGCCTACGAGCAGTACTTC	CASSEVSKGYAYEQYF
TRBV6-2/TRBV6-3	NA	NA	TRBJ2-7	TGTGCCAGCAGTTACTCTGAAGGGCTAACCCCTCTCGACGAGCAGTACTTC	CASSYSEGLTPLDEQYF
TRBV12-3/TRBV12-4	NA	few	TRBJ2-7	TGTGCCAGCAGTTTATTCTCAGGGGCCTACGAGCAGTACTTC	CASSLFSGAYEQYF
TRBV4-3	NA	once	TRBJ2-5	TGCGCCAGCAGCCAAGATGCGTTTCGAAAACAAGAGACCCAGTACTTC	CASSQDAFRKQETQYF
TRBV29-1	NA	NA	TRBJ2-5	TGCAGCGTTAGGGACGGTGGAGAGACCCAGTACTTC	CSVRDGGETQYF
TRBV12-3/TRBV12-4	NA	NA	TRBJ2-5	TGTGCCAGCAAGATTACAGAAGAAGAGACCCAGTACTTC	CASKITEEETQYF
TRBV20-1	NA	NA	TRBJ2-3	TGCAGTGCTAGAGATGTTCGGGGGGCCATCACAGATACGCAGTATTTT	CSARDVRGAITDTQYF
TRBV2	TRBD1	NA	TRBJ2-5	TGTGCCAGCAGTGATTTGGACAGGGGGCGGGGGAAGTACTTC	CASSDLDRGRGKYF
TRBV27	NA	NA	TRBJ2-3	TGTGCCAGCACCCCGGCAGTTCGCACAGATACGCAGTATTTT	CASTPAVRTDTQYF
TRBV29-1	NA	NA	TRBJ2-3	TGCAGCGTTGCAGGACGTGACCCAGATACGCAGTATTTT	CSVAGRDPDTQYF
TRBV20-1	NA	many	TRBJ1-4	TGCAGTGCTAGAGATCCGGGCCGGACCGATGAAAAACTGTTTTTT	CSARDPGRTDEKLFF
TRBV19	NA	NA	TRBJ2-7	TGTGCCAGTAGTGCAGGACTGGTCTTAAGCTCCTACGAGCAGTACTTC	CASSAGLVLSSYEQYF
TRBV2	NA	once	TRBJ2-7	TGTGCCAGCAGTGATCTGACGGCAGCCTACGAGCAGTACTTC	CASSDLTAAYEQYF
TRBV5-1	NA	NA	TRBJ2-3	TGCGCCAGCAGAATCCAGGGGCGCACCCCGGGCTCTAGCACAGATACGCAGTATTTT	CASRIQGRTPGSSTDTQYF